This TCR beta chain was observed in a study of shared clonotypes between healthy human individuals. Notes on the study in general: A few donors showed sharing of 4.5% to 5% of naive CD4 clonotypes.

In the original workflow: Junction-only sequences without quality scores were provided by ImmunoSEQ, so filtering was different. Clones were sequenced by immunoSEQ multiplex PCR, and TCRdb holds only the in-frame ones, with some missing. V and J calls and clone size are those listed in that table; D and trimming were worked out from the DNA. The sample consists of about 2.1 million clones, just under 95% of them appearing once. V dropped 7 bases and J dropped 2 bases, with 13 bases sitting between them. This CDR3 is 14 amino acids long. Germline V gene sequence: CDR1 SGHRS, CDR2 YFSETQ. About this clone: Antigen: not known.

In the naive CD8 group, cells lacked CD45RO and were positively selected for CCR7, so terminally differentiated effector memory CD45RA+ cells were left out. Sequenced sample: naive CD8+ T cells from PBMCs. This TCR derives from a man between 18 and 35 years old in good health. Some clones in this sample may be carry-over from other donors' samples. V is TRBV5-1 and J is TRBJ1-5; D is undetermined. This CDR3 reads CASAPEDGNQPQHF. CDR3 sequence (DNA): TGCGCCAGCGCGCCAGAGGACGGCAATCAGCCCCAGCATTTT.